One sample yielded the 20 T cell receptor beta chains listed below, sequenced in a study of blood T cells in healthy people across ages. For the second PCR, which ran for about 7 to 11 cycles, a sample-barcoded 5' primer and a J-beta primer mix were used. TCRdb analysed the 5' RACE reads with MiXCR anew, one entry per CDR3 protein. The table records about a million distinct CDR3 sequences, roughly half of them present only once. The sequenced sample was blood. The receptors derive from a woman aged 55-75 years in good health.

J is TRBJ2-3 and V is TRBV6-5; D uncertain. The ends were cut back, 6 bases at V and 2 bases at J, with 9 bases in the middle. CDR1 is MNHEY, CDR2 SVGAGI, per germline. The CDR3 totals 13 residues. Here the CDR3 DNA reads TGTGCCAGCAGGGCCTCTATCACAGATACGCAGTATTTT. This encodes CASRASITDTQYF.

In its sample, this clonotype was seen a few times. The V and J genes are TRBV4-1 and TRBJ2-3; D is unclear. Trimming cost V 2 bases and J 1 base, with 19 bases left between them. The CDR3 has 18 residues. Germline V gene data show CDR1 as MGHRA and CDR2 as YSYEKL. The CDR3: CASSQHARRAGGTDTQYF. CDR3 bases: TGCGCCAGCAGCCAACATGCCCGTAGGGCTGGGGGCACAGATACGCAGTATTTT.

The chain uses TRBV7-2 and TRBJ1-1; 7 bases agree with TRBD1. The CDR3 has 14 residues. Germline V gene lookup returns CDR1 SGHTA and CDR2 FQGNSA. The V segment lost 5 bases and the J segment 4 bases; nucleotides outside the gene matches: 7. For the CDR3, the DNA is TGTGCCAGCAGCCTCCGGGACAGCCTCACTGAAGCTTTCTTT. Protein sequence: CASSLRDSLTEAFF.

The rearrangement joins TRBV28 to TRBJ1-2; D not resolved. With 7 bases removed from V and 7 bases from J, the gap between germline ends came to 13 bases. This CDR3 has 12 residues. Germline-derived CDR1 and CDR2 are MDHEN and SYDVKM. The CDR3 protein is CASTIFGSGYTF. The CDR3 DNA sequence: TGTGCCAGCACTATCTTCGGGAGTGGCTACACCTTC.

This chain links TRBV25-1 with TRBJ2-7, with D tentatively TRBD1 or TRBD2 (5 bases each). There are 14 residues in the CDR3. V gave up 4 bases and J gave up 1 base, with 11 bases separating them. The germline CDR1 and CDR2 sequences are MGHDK and SYGVNS. In DNA, the CDR3 is TGTGCCAGCAGTGCCCCGGGGCATTCCTACGAGCAGTACTTC. This translates into CASSAPGHSYEQYF.

V usage is TRBV20-1 and J usage is TRBJ2-5; TRBD1 agrees at 7 bases. The ends lost 5 bases at V and 2 bases at J; junction bases unmatched: 5. CDR3 length: 13 residues. Germline CDR1 reads DFQATT; CDR2 reads SNEGSKA (reference sequence). The CDR3 region is CSALQGWQETQYF. The DNA of the CDR3 is TGCAGTGCTCTACAGGGGTGGCAAGAGACCCAGTACTTC.

The chain carries TRBV5-1 and TRBJ2-1; 13 bases align to TRBD2. CDR1 and CDR2 (germline): SGHRS, YFSETQ. J lost 3 bases, V lost 0 bases, and 9 bases had no gene match. The CDR3 consists of 19 residues. CDR3 residues: CASSLALGTSGVRYNEQFF. The CDR3 DNA is TGCGCCAGCAGCTTGGCCCTAGGGACTAGCGGGGTGCGCTACAATGAGCAGTTCTTC.

V and J are TRBV6-2 or TRBV6-3 and TRBJ2-3; 9 nucleotides line up with TRBD2. Germline V gene lookup returns CDR1 MNHEY and CDR2 SVGEGT. Trimming took 7 bases from V and 4 from J; bases not matched to a gene: 6. This CDR3 region has 14 residues. CDR3 DNA sequence: TGTGCCAGCAAGGAGGGCGGGAGGGCAGATACGCAGTATTTT. Protein: CASKEGGRADTQYF.

The chain couples TRBV4-2 to TRBJ2-7; TRBD2 matches at 7 bases. The DNA end lines up better with TRBJ2-4; the J call may be wrong. CDR1 is LGHNA and CDR2 is YNFKEQ in the germline V gene. This CDR3 region has 15 residues. Written as DNA, the CDR3 is TGTGCCAGCAGCCAAGCGGCAGGCGCGGGGGACATTCAGTACTTC. It specifies CASSQAAGAGDIQYF.

This chain uses TRBV20-1 with TRBJ2-2, with 7 bases lining up with TRBD1. The CDR3 extends over 14 amino acids. Germline V lookup: CDR1 DFQATT, CDR2 SNEGSKA (reference sequence). After removal of 5 bases from V and 4 bases from J, the junction contained 7 bases not matched to a gene. The DNA for the CDR3 is TGCAGTGCTCAAGGGACAGCCCTCACCGGGGAGCTGTTTTTT. Translated, it gives CSAQGTALTGELFF.

With regard to this clonotype: This is likely a read error, given that the CDR3 carries no conserved phenylalanine or tryptophan at its end. Because the CDR3's place on the DNA is in doubt, the DNA is left out and the CDR3 is given as listed by TCRdb. The chain employs TRBV7-9 and TRBJ2-1; TRBD1 was called by the table and not checked on the DNA. The CDR3 contains 17 residues when both ends are counted. CDR1 is SEHNR and CDR2 is FQNEAQ in the germline V gene (reference sequence). CDR3: CASSNPSGQGHGYTFGS.

Comments on this clonotype: At one end, the junction sequence differs from germline, possibly due to a read error. V gene TRBV12-3 or TRBV12-4 combines with J gene TRBJ1-4, with D unclear. The CDR3 consists of 16 residues. The CDR3 bases are TGTGCCAGCAGTCACATCCCCCCGGGCCCCTTGCGGAAACCGTTTTTT. This codes for CASSHIPPGPLRKPFF.

The table lists this clonotype with a few counts. The DNA of the CDR3 is TGTGCCAGCAGTTTGTGGGGAGGGACCTCCTACGAGCAGTACTTC. Translating it yields CASSLWGGTSYEQYF. The chain has TRBV28 and TRBJ2-7, with 7 bases that match TRBD2. The CDR3 runs to 15 residues. CDR1 MDHEN and CDR2 SYDVKM come from the germline V gene. Trimming cost V 3 bases and J 0 bases; bases outside gene matches: 5.

The chain is built from TRBV11-2 and TRBJ1-1; D is uncertain. Germline V gene sequence: CDR1 SGHAT, CDR2 FQNNGV. This CDR3 region has 15 residues. V dropped 5 bases and J dropped 0 bases, with 13 bases sitting between them. The CDR3 region has the DNA TGTGCCAGCAGCCCCGTTGGGGTGATGAACACTGAAGCTTTCTTT. As protein: CASSPVGVMNTEAFF.

V gene TRBV7-2 combines with J gene TRBJ1-2, with no clear D. Trimming pared 1 base from V and 5 bases from J, leaving 11 bases between. The CDR3 has 14 amino acids. The V gene's germline CDR1 is SGHTA and CDR2 FQGNSA. This CDR3 is CASSLVGSGYGYTF. CDR3 DNA sequence: TGTGCCAGCAGCTTAGTAGGTAGTGGATATGGCTACACCTTC.

V usage is TRBV10-3 and J usage is TRBJ2-3; a weak D match, TRBD2 (6 bases). The CDR3 contains 12 residues. Per germline, CDR1 ENHRY and CDR2 SYGVKD. V was shortened by 4 bases and J by 5 bases, with 7 bases between the two germline ends. CDR3 bases: TGTGCCATCAGTGGGGGGGTAGATACGCAGTATTTT. This gives the protein CAISGGVDTQYF.

This clonotype has at least ten counts. This chain joins TRBV12-3 or TRBV12-4 and TRBJ2-3; 9 bases are shared with TRBD1. V gave up 1 base and J gave up 1 base; unmatched junction bases: 3. CDR3 length equals 16 residues. CDR3 sequence reads: CASSLGTGDGTDTQYF. CDR3 DNA: TGTGCCAGCAGTTTAGGGACAGGGGATGGCACAGATACGCAGTATTTT.

This clonotype was detected a few times. The rearrangement links TRBV20-1 to TRBJ2-7, with D possibly being TRBD2 (6 bases). Per germline, CDR1 DFQATT and CDR2 SNEGSKA (reference sequence). V was pared by 0 bases and J by 6 bases, with 15 bases between. CDR3 size: 14 residues. The CDR3 here is CSARDPLTSSEQYF. In DNA form, the CDR3 reads TGCAGTGCTAGAGATCCCCTGACTAGTAGCGAGCAGTACTTC.

This clonotype was picked up many times. The rearrangement uses TRBV28 and TRBJ2-7, with D unclear. Germline loops: CDR1 MDHEN, CDR2 SYDVKM. V lost 4 bases, J lost 2 bases, and 3 bases lay in between. This CDR3 is 11 amino acids long. In DNA, the CDR3 is TGTGCCAGCAGTTCCCCCTACGAGCAGTACTTC. Encoded protein: CASSSPYEQYF.

The chain has TRBV20-1 and TRBJ2-7; possibly TRBD1 or TRBD2 for D (7 bases each). In germline, CDR1 is DFQATT, CDR2 SNEGSKA (reference sequence). V shed 2 bases and J shed 5 bases, with 13 bases lying between them. This CDR3 has 13 residues. Written as DNA, the CDR3 is TGCAGTGCTAGACAGACAGGGAGGGACGAGCAGTACTTC. It encodes CSARQTGRDEQYF.